This passage covers 3 T cell receptor beta chains from one sample sequenced in a study of shared clonotypes between healthy human individuals. Repertoires were generated with immunoSEQ multiplex PCR, while TCRdb's copy carries only in-frame clones and drops some. The data show more than 2 million clones, 90% to 95% seen once. The sequencing sample was made of naive CD4+ T cells sorted from blood. Subset indicated: CD45RA+ positively selected. These receptors originate from a man aged 18 to 29 in good health.

This chain joins TRBV9 and TRBJ1-5; 11 nucleotides agree with TRBD1. The CDR3 is 16 residues long. The germline V gene encodes CDR1 SGDLS and CDR2 YYNGEE. With V trimmed by 3 bases and J by 4 bases, 6 bases remained unmatched. The CDR3 DNA reads TGTGCCAGCAGCGCCTCCGGGACAGGGGGAAATCAGCCCCAGCATTTT. As protein: CASSASGTGGNQPQHF.

The rearrangement joins TRBV4-1 to TRBJ2-5; a possible D gene is TRBD2 (5 bases). The germline V and J ends were trimmed by 4 bases and 1 base, with 13 bases remaining between them. The germline gives CDR1 MGHRA, CDR2 YSYEKL. This CDR3 has 15 residues. The CDR3 nucleotides are TGCGCCAGCAGCCCTACCGTACTAGGCCAAGAGACCCAGTACTTC. Its translation: CASSPTVLGQETQYF.

This clone was seen once. This sequence joins TRBV5-4 and TRBJ2-7; 11 bases are shared with TRBD2. After removal of 3 bases from V and 2 bases from J, the junction contained 7 bases not matched to a gene. CDR3 length: 16 amino acids. The V gene's germline CDR1 is SGHNT and CDR2 YYREEE (reference sequence). CDR3 coding DNA: TGTGCCAGCAGCTCCCCCGGGACTAGCGGCGCCTACGAGCAGTACTTC. Translating it yields CASSSPGTSGAYEQYF. Filled out from reference TRBV5-4 and TRBJ2-7, the complete variable domain reads ETGVTQSPTHLIKTRGQQVTLRCSSQSGHNTVSWYQQALGQGPQFIFQYYREEENGRGNFPPRFSGLQFPNYSSELNVNALELDDSALYLCASSSPGTSGAYEQYFGPGTRLTVT.